This TCR beta chain was captured by sequencing in a study of human T cells and chemical hapten exposure. In the study overall: Diphenylcyclopropenone, dosed weekly to the scalp, was given to patients throughout the roughly 23-week study. Regarding the study as a whole: PT1 expanded TCR numbers tracked positively with patch test score.

This clonotype was counted a few times. Its antigen is as yet unknown. In the authors' methods: With a range of 23,224 to 690,600, the median per sample was roughly 95,000 TCRs. One entry per CDR3 protein results from TCRdb running MiXCR on the RACE reads. The V and J calls reflect TCRdb's pipeline rather than the authors' work. The table has 52,000 or so distinct CDR3 sequences, more than 8% seen once; the top ten hold around 9.5%. The germline V gene encodes CDR1 LNHNV and CDR2 YYDKDF (reference sequence). This CDR3 comprises 14 residues. V lost 9 bases and J lost 3, with 12 bases in between. Time point indicated: pre-sensitization, week 0. As for treatment: therapeutic diphenylcyclopropenone sensitization with weekly scalp DPC. Each donor was an alopecia patient between 18 and 70 years of age who qualified for DPC.

The sample was whole blood, taken in connection with sensitization to the hapten diphenylcyclopropenone (DPC). The sequence was collected from a man aged 35 to 55 with alopecia areata. Some clones in this sample may be carry-over from other donors' samples. The chain uses TRBV15 and TRBJ2-6; D is perhaps TRBD2 (7 bases). CDR3 sequence reads: CATARGHGANVLTF. CDR3 bases: TGTGCCACAGCGCGGGGGCATGGGGCCAACGTCCTGACTTTC.